These 3 T cell receptor beta chains came from one sample sequenced in a study of T cells in Graves' hyperthyroidism and ophthalmopathy. From RNA transcripts, TCR beta CDR3 regions were amplified. An initial round of RT-PCR targeting the TCR CDR3 relied on the HTBI primer set. From the multiplex PCR reads, TCRdb called clonotypes with MiXCR, one entry per CDR3 protein. The sample includes around 500,000 distinct CDR3 sequences, around an eighth of them seen just once. Sequencing used blood. The receptors here all came from a woman aged 18-30 years with Graves' hyperthyroidism.

The rearrangement uses TRBV30 and TRBJ2-1, with 11 bases aligning to TRBD2. This CDR3 is built from 10 residues. V trimming: 5 bases; J trimming: 15 bases; junction bases outside the gene matches: 3. Per the germline V gene, CDR1 is GTSNPN and CDR2 is SVGIG (reference sequence). In DNA form, the CDR3 reads TGTGCCTGGCGGACTAGCGGGTGGTTCTTC. Its translation is CAWRTSGWFF. The full variable domain, its missing parts supplied by reference TRBV30 and TRBJ2-1, is SQTIHQWPATLVQPVGSPLSLECTVEGTSNPNLYWYRQAAGRGLQLLFYSVGIGQISSEVPQNLSASRPQDRQFILSSKKLLLSDSGFYLCAWRTSGWFFGPGTRLTVL.

This chain links TRBV30 with TRBJ2-3, with D possibly TRBD1 on 7 matching bases. CDR1 and CDR2 from the germline V gene are GTSNPN and SVGIG (reference sequence). Between the trimmed V and J ends, which lost 5 bases and 6 bases, there was a span of 12 bases. The CDR3 has 12 amino acids. In DNA form, the CDR3 reads TGTGCCTGGGACAGGGAGGTCGATACGCAGTATTTT. Translation: CAWDREVDTQYF.

This clonotype was seen repeatedly, ten times or more. This chain joins TRBV12-5 and TRBJ2-5; D uncertain. V was cut by 5 bases and J by 1 base, with 17 bases left in between. CDR1 is LGHNT, CDR2 FRNRAP, per germline. The CDR3 totals 16 residues. CDR3 coding DNA: TGTGCTAGTGGTCCCCCCGGAGCCGACCTCCAAGAGACCCAGTACTTC. This translates into CASGPPGADLQETQYF.